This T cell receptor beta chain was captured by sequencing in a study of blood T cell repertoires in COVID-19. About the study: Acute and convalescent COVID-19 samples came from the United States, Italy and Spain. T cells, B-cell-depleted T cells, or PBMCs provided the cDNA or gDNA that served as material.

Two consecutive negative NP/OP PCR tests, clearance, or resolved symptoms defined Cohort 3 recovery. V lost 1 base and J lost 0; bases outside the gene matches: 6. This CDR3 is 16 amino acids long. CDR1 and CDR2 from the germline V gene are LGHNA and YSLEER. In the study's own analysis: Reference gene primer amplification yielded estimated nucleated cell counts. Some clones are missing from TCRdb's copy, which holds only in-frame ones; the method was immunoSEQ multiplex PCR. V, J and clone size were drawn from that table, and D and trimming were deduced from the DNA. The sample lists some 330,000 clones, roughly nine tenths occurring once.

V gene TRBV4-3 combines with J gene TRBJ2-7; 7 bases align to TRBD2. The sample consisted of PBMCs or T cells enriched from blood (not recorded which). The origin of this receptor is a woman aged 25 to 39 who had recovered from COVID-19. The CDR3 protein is CASSQGTGGSSYEQYF. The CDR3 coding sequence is TGCGCCAGCAGCCAAGGTACAGGCGGGAGCTCCTACGAGCAGTACTTC.